The T cell receptor (beta chain) under discussion was sequenced for a study of CD8+ T cells in alopecia areata. About the research overall: After 6 to 18 months of tofacitinib, follow-up continued 6 months off drug. The share of scalp area affected provided the severity score for treated patients. Study results and caveats: Patients shared TCRs less clearly than mice did, possibly for HLA-related reasons. In scalp and blood during tofacitinib, many expanded lesional clones persisted.

Treatment noted: oral pan-JAK inhibitor, 5-10 mg twice daily. As the sequencing template, cDNA was produced by extracting RNA and reverse transcribing it. The table came from immunoSEQ multiplex PCR; TCRdb's copy has only in-frame clones and leaves some out. Of 200,000 to 250,000 clones listed, around two fifths are singletons. The CDR3 spans 12 residues. Germline assignment: CDR1 SGHAT and CDR2 FQDESV (reference sequence). This clone came up once. Antigen: not known. One junction end disagrees with the germline gene, perhaps due to a read error. V and J are TRBV11-1 and TRBJ1-2; D is ambiguous. The sample consisted of CD4+ T cells sorted from blood, taken at approximately week 30, from a patient treated with tofacitinib. This clonotype originated in a human donor with alopecia areata. Here the CDR3 DNA reads TGTGCCAGCAGTTTAGAGGGTTCTGGCTACACCTTC. Encoded protein: CASSLEGSGYTF.